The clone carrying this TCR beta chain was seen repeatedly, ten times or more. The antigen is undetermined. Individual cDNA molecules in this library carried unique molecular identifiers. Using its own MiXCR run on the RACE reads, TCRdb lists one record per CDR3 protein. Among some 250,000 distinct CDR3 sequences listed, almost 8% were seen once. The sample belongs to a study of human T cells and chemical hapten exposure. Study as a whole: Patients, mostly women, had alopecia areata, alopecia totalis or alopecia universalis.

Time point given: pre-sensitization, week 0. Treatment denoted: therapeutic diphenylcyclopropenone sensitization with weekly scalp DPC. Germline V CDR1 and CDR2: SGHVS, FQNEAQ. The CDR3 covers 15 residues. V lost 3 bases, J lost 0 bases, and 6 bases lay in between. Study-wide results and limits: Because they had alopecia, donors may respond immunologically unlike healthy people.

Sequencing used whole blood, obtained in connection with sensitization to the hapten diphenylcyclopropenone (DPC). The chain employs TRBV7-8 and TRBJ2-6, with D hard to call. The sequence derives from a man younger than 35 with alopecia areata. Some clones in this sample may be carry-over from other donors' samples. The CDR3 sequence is CASSLWLSGANVLTF. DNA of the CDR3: TGTGCCAGCAGCTTGTGGCTCTCTGGGGCCAACGTCCTGACTTTC.